This passage covers 23 T cell receptor beta chains from one sample sequenced in a study of blood T cells in healthy people across ages. Using a J-beta primer mix together with a sample-barcoded 5' primer, a second PCR was run for roughly 7 to 11 cycles. TCRdb re-derived calls from the 5' RACE reads in MiXCR, one entry per CDR3 protein. The sample contains 1.5 million to 1.9 million distinct CDR3 sequences, roughly 43% of which appear only once. Sequences were obtained from blood. These TCRs come from a woman between 18 and 30 years old in good health.

J is TRBJ2-1 and V is TRBV7-9, with TRBD2 identical over 11 bases. The ends lost 1 base at V and 7 bases at J; junction bases unmatched: 9. There are 17 residues in the CDR3. CDR1 is SEHNR, CDR2 FQNEAQ, per germline (reference sequence). Here the CDR3 DNA reads TGTGCCAGCAGCTTAGGAGTAGCGGGAGGGCCGGGGAATGAGCAGTTCTTC. Protein: CASSLGVAGGPGNEQFF. Full variable domain (remainder filled in from reference TRBV7-9 and TRBJ2-1): DTGVSQNPRHKITKRGQNVTFRCDPISEHNRLYWYRQTLGQGPEFLTYFQNEAQLEKSRLLSDRFSAERPKGSFSTLEIQRTEQGDSAMYLCASSLGVAGGPGNEQFFGPGTRLTVL.

V usage is TRBV4-1 and J usage is TRBJ1-2, with 9 bases that match TRBD1. CDR3 length equals 16 residues. Germline V gives CDR1 MGHRA, CDR2 YSYEKL. Trimming cost V 4 bases and J 6 bases; bases outside gene matches: 12. CDR3 sequence reads: CASSPLGGTGTHGYTF. The CDR3 nucleotides are TGCGCCAGCAGCCCCCTTGGTGGGACAGGGACCCATGGCTACACCTTC.

This clonotype was observed a handful of times. The chain links TRBV9 to TRBJ1-2; D might be TRBD1 (5 bases). The V end was cut by 3 bases, the J end by 7 bases, with 19 bases between. CDR3 length equals 15 residues. Per germline, CDR1 SGDLS and CDR2 YYNGEE. The CDR3 bases are TGTGCCAGCAGCGCCGAAGGGGACCCTGTATTTGGCTACACCTTC. Translation gives CASSAEGDPVFGYTF.

The genes are TRBV24-1 and TRBJ1-1; D may be TRBD1 (5 bases). CDR3 length equals 13 residues. V lost 9 bases, J lost 3 bases, and 13 bases lay in between. Germline V CDR1 and CDR2: KGHDR, SFDVKD. CDR3 in DNA: TGTGCCACCTCTCGGGGGTATGACACTGAAGCTTTCTTT. It yields the protein CATSRGYDTEAFF.

This clonotype was seen a handful of times. The chain uses TRBV11-2 and TRBJ2-1, with D possibly TRBD2 on 7 matching bases. The V gene's germline CDR1 is SGHAT and CDR2 FQNNGV. The V gene lost 5 bases and the J gene lost 2 bases, with 16 bases spanning the gap. The CDR3 has 16 amino acids. Here the CDR3 DNA reads TGTGCCAGCAGCGCGGGGGCGGGGAGACCCTACAATGAGCAGTTCTTC. It specifies CASSAGAGRPYNEQFF.

Concerning this clonotype: A much more abundant neighbour one base away suggests this may be a read error. The V and J genes are TRBV4-1 and TRBJ2-1, with TRBD2 matching over 9 bases. V was pared by 4 bases and J by 6 bases, with 10 bases of the junction left unmatched. Germline V gene lookup returns CDR1 MGHRA and CDR2 YSYEKL. This CDR3 spans 16 amino acids. Here the CDR3 reads CASSLLLAGTCNEQFF. The CDR3 nucleotides are TGCGCCAGCAGCCTTCTCCTAGCGGGGACCTGCAATGAGCAGTTCTTC.

The chain carries TRBV6-5 and TRBJ2-7; D is perhaps TRBD1 or TRBD2 (9 bases each). Germline values: CDR1 MNHEY, CDR2 SVGAGI. The germline V and J ends were trimmed by 0 bases and 7 bases, with 25 bases remaining between them. The CDR3 length is 18 residues. CDR3 region: CASSYSFFLAGQGDEQYF. The CDR3, as DNA: TGTGCCAGCAGTTACTCCTTCTTCCTAGCGGGACAGGGAGATGAGCAGTACTTC.

The chain has TRBV14 and TRBJ2-3, with D perhaps matching TRBD2 (5 bases). CDR1 is SGHDN, CDR2 FVKESK, per germline. Trimming took off 0 bases at V and 0 bases at J, with 10 bases between the two ends. The CDR3 consists of 16 residues. For the CDR3, the DNA is TGTGCCAGCAGCCAAGATGCGGGCCCGAGCACAGATACGCAGTATTTT. Its translation: CASSQDAGPSTDTQYF.

The rearrangement uses TRBV9 and TRBJ2-5; a possible D gene is TRBD2 (6 bases). This CDR3 has 16 amino acids. The V and J ends lost 0 bases and 11 bases respectively, with 23 bases between them. The V gene's germline CDR1 is SGDLS and CDR2 YYNGEE. The CDR3 is CASSVDPELAMVKQYF. Written as DNA, the CDR3 is TGTGCCAGCAGCGTAGACCCGGAGCTAGCGATGGTGAAGCAGTACTTC.

This clonotype was seen at least ten times. The CDR3 loop reads CASSPRLDNEQFF. DNA for the CDR3: TGTGCCAGCAGCCCAAGACTCGACAATGAGCAGTTCTTC. The chain carries TRBV5-4 and TRBJ2-1; D unclear. Trimming took off 4 bases at V and 5 bases at J, with 10 bases between the two ends. The length of the CDR3 is 13 residues. Germline CDR1 SGHNT, CDR2 YYREEE (reference sequence).

Worth noting for this clonotype: This could be a read error, since a much larger clone is one nucleotide away. This chain joins TRBV2 and TRBJ1-5, with no clear D. With 10 bases removed from V and 5 bases from J, the gap between germline ends came to 15 bases. This CDR3 is built from 13 residues. Germline V gene sequence: CDR1 SNHLY, CDR2 FYNNEI. The CDR3 bases are TGTGCCAACTCTACGCACTTAGATCAGCCCCAGCATTTT. Its translation is CANSTHLDQPQHF. Full variable domain (rest looked up from reference TRBV2 and TRBJ1-5): EPEVTQTPSHQVTQMGQEVILRCVPISNHLYFYWYRQILGQKVEFLVSFYNNEISEKSEIFDDQFSVERPDGSNFTLKIRSTKLEDSAMYFCANSTHLDQPQHFGDGTRLSIL.

This clonotype was found once. The chain employs TRBV27 and TRBJ2-3, with a weak D call TRBD1 (6 bases). This CDR3 is 15 amino acids long. Per the germline V gene, CDR1 is MNHEY and CDR2 is SMNVEV (reference sequence). V dropped 7 bases and J dropped 2 bases, with 16 bases sitting between them. In DNA form, the CDR3 reads TGTGCCAGCAACCAACACCGGGACACCACAGATACGCAGTATTTT. Translating it yields CASNQHRDTTDTQYF.

This clonotype was found a few times. V and J are TRBV6-2 or TRBV6-3 and TRBJ2-7; unclear D gene. Deletions cut 5 bases from V and 6 bases from J, with 17 bases between. The CDR3 sequence is 14 residues long. Per germline, CDR1 MNHEY and CDR2 SVGEGT. DNA of the CDR3: TGTGCCAGCAGTCGCCGCGAACAACTGAGCGAGCAGTACTTC. This gives the protein CASSRREQLSEQYF.

Points on this clonotype: One end of the junction varies from germline; a read error may be responsible. The rearrangement links TRBV4-3 to TRBJ1-2; 7 nucleotides match TRBD1. CDR3 length: 16 residues. CDR1 is LGHNA and CDR2 is YSLEER in the germline V gene. The CDR3 DNA sequence: TGCGCCAGCAGCAAAGAACTAGCCGGGACAGCCTATGGCTACACCTTC. Amino acid sequence: CASSKELAGTAYGYTF.

V gene TRBV7-8 combines with J gene TRBJ2-1; no definite D call. CDR1 and CDR2 from the germline V gene are SGHVS and FQNEAQ. V lost 1 base to trimming and J lost 1 base, with 14 bases between them. This CDR3 comprises 17 residues. Here the CDR3 DNA reads TGTGCCAGCAGCTTAGTCCCCACGAGGTGGTCCTACAATGAGCAGTTCTTC. Protein product: CASSLVPTRWSYNEQFF.

This clonotype was counted ten times or more. The rearrangement joins TRBV10-3 to TRBJ2-7; the D gene is possibly TRBD1 (6 bases). V was trimmed by 10 bases and J by 0 bases, leaving 10 bases between them. Looked up from germline, CDR1 is ENHRY and CDR2 is SYGVKD. The CDR3 contains 12 residues. This CDR3 is CASQDSSYEQYF. DNA of the CDR3: TGTGCCAGCCAGGACAGCTCCTACGAGCAGTACTTC.

The rearrangement links TRBV29-1 to TRBJ2-4, with a possible D match to TRBD2 (5 bases). CDR3 size: 14 residues. CDR1 is SQVTM and CDR2 is ANQGSEA in the germline V gene. V lost 6 bases and J lost 0, with 12 bases in between. The CDR3 protein is CSVRAVLAKNIQYF. DNA of the CDR3: TGCAGCGTGCGGGCAGTTCTAGCCAAAAACATTCAGTACTTC. The full variable domain, in which reference TRBV29-1 and TRBJ2-4 provide the parts outside the CDR3, is SAVISQKPSRDICQRGTSLTIQCQVDSQVTMMFWYRQQPGQSLTLIATANQGSEATYESGFVIDKFPISRPNLTFSTLTVSNMSPEDSSIYLCSVRAVLAKNIQYFGAGTRLSVL.

In this sample, this clonotype turned up many times. The chain combines TRBV10-3 with TRBJ2-1, with 10 bases identical to TRBD2. CDR3 size: 15 residues. Germline-derived CDR1 and CDR2 are ENHRY and SYGVKD. V dropped 2 bases and J dropped 4; count of bases not matched to a gene: 2. The DNA for the CDR3 is TGTGCCATCAGTGAGGGACTAGCGGAGTACAATGAGCAGTTCTTC. It codes for CAISEGLAEYNEQFF.

Of note for this clonotype: An end of the junction does not agree with germline; a read error may underlie this. The chain joins TRBV5-1 to TRBJ1-1; TRBD1 matches 8 bases. CDR3 length: 14 amino acids. CDR1 and CDR2 from the germline V gene are SGHRS and YFSETQ. CDR3 sequence: CASSGTGLNTEAFF. The DNA for the CDR3 is TGTGCCAGCTCTGGGACAGGTTTGAACACTGAAGCTTTCTTT.

This clonotype has only a few counts. The chain employs TRBV6-2 or TRBV6-3 and TRBJ1-1; 7 bases line up with TRBD1. V gave up 5 bases and J gave up 6 bases; unmatched junction bases: 3. Germline V gives CDR1 MNHEY, CDR2 SVGEGT. This CDR3 spans 12 amino acids. CDR3 sequence: CASSEQGPEAFF. CDR3 nucleotide sequence: TGTGCCAGCAGTGAACAGGGGCCTGAAGCTTTCTTT.

The chain employs TRBV29-1 and TRBJ1-2, with D maybe TRBD1 (5 bases). Trimming shortened V by 4 bases and J by 2 bases, and 17 bases separated the two germline ends. From germline, CDR1 is SQVTM and CDR2 ANQGSEA. The CDR3 extends over 15 amino acids. This CDR3 reads CSVVLPGPKNYGYTF. The CDR3 nucleotides are TGCAGCGTTGTTTTGCCGGGACCGAAAAACTATGGCTACACCTTC.

Only a few counts were recorded for this clonotype. The chain combines TRBV29-1 with TRBJ2-1, with 11 bases aligning to TRBD2. The V segment lost 7 bases and the J segment 8 bases; nucleotides outside the gene matches: 10. Germline V CDR1 and CDR2: SQVTM, ANQGSEA. This CDR3 comprises 14 residues. The CDR3 DNA follows: TGCAGCGCTAAGAGACTAGCGGGATCCTATGAGCAGTTCTTC. It encodes CSAKRLAGSYEQFF.

The chain carries TRBV18 and TRBJ2-7; D is possibly TRBD1 (5 bases). In germline, CDR1 is KGHSH, CDR2 LQKENI. V lost 4 bases to trimming and J lost 5 bases, with 12 bases between them. The CDR3 runs 13 residues. CDR3 in amino acids: CASSQAGKDEQYF. CDR3 nucleotides: TGTGCCAGCTCACAGGCAGGGAAGGACGAGCAGTACTTC. Full variable domain (outside the CDR3, taken from reference TRBV18 and TRBJ2-7): NAGVMQNPRHLVRRRGQEARLRCSPMKGHSHVYWYRQLPEEGLKFMVYLQKENIIDESGMPKERFSAEFPKEGPSILRIQQVVRGDSAAYFCASSQAGKDEQYFGPGTRLTVT.